The next 30 T cell receptor beta chains were all read from a single sample in a study of blood T cell repertoires in COVID-19. Sequenced by immunoSEQ multiplex PCR; TCRdb stores in-frame clones only, minus some. The sample records roughly 300,000 clones, about nine tenths being singletons. The sample consisted of PBMCs or T cells enriched from blood (not recorded which). The receptor source for this set is a woman younger than 35 who had recovered from COVID-19.

This clone was picked up one time. V usage is TRBV6-6 and J usage is TRBJ1-5; possibly TRBD1 for D (5 bases). Germline assignment: CDR1 MNHNY and CDR2 SVGAGI (reference sequence). V dropped 7 bases and J dropped 6 bases, with 13 bases sitting between them. The CDR3 loop spans 13 amino acids. The CDR3 nucleotides read TGTGCCAGCACCGACAGAATAGGTCAGCCCCAGCATTTT. Translated, it gives CASTDRIGQPQHF.

The rearrangement uses TRBV25-1 and TRBJ1-3; D not resolved. The V gene's germline CDR1 is MGHDK and CDR2 SYGVNS. V dropped 4 bases and J dropped 0 bases, with 16 bases sitting between them. This CDR3 has 17 residues. The DNA for the CDR3 is TGTGCCAGCAGTGTGGGCCGACGGCTCATCTCTGGAAACACCATATATTTT. Its protein product is CASSVGRRLISGNTIYF.

The chain has TRBV7-9 and TRBJ1-1; a weak D match, TRBD1 (6 bases). CDR3 length: 13 residues. V dropped 8 bases and J dropped 4 bases, with 14 bases sitting between them. The germline V gene has CDR1 SEHNR and CDR2 FQNEAQ (reference sequence). CDR3 nucleotide sequence: TGTGCCAGCGGATCTGAAGGGGGCACTGAAGCTTTCTTT. Translation: CASGSEGGTEAFF.

This chain links TRBV19 with TRBJ2-7; D is ambiguous. V was shortened by 3 bases and J by 2 bases, with 8 bases between the two germline ends. Germline CDR1 and CDR2: LNHDA and SQIVND (reference sequence). CDR3 length equals 13 residues. The CDR3 reads CASSMGQAYEQYF. DNA for the CDR3: TGTGCCAGTAGTATGGGCCAAGCCTACGAGCAGTACTTC. Full variable domain (rest looked up from reference TRBV19 and TRBJ2-7): DGGITQSPKYLFRKEGQNVTLSCEQNLNHDAMYWYRQDPGQGLRLIYYSQIVNDFQKGDIAEGYSVSREKKESFPLTVTSAQKNPTAFYLCASSMGQAYEQYFGPGTRLTVT.

This clone appeared once. This chain connects TRBV27 to TRBJ1-2, with D unresolved. Trimming took 1 base from V and 5 from J, leaving 14 bases between them. The germline CDR1 and CDR2 sequences are MNHEY and SMNVEV (reference sequence). The CDR3 runs 15 residues. The DNA for the CDR3 is TGTGCCAGCAGTTTATTAGCGGGAGAATTTTATGGCTACACCTTC. It is translated as CASSLLAGEFYGYTF.

The V call is TRBV24-1, the J call TRBJ2-3; 9 bases line up with TRBD2. This CDR3 is 14 amino acids long. The ends lost 5 bases at V and 4 bases at J; junction bases unmatched: 3. Germline CDR1 and CDR2: KGHDR and SFDVKD. CDR3 bases: TGTGCCACCAGTGTTGCGGGAGGGCCAGATACGCAGTATTTT. Residues: CATSVAGGPDTQYF.

J is TRBJ1-1 and V is TRBV5-5; 7 nucleotides match TRBD1. The CDR3 totals 16 residues. Germline assignment: CDR1 SGHKS and CDR2 YYEKEE (reference sequence). V shed 0 bases and J 0 bases; nucleotides not matched to a gene: 5. The chain's CDR3 is CASSLVGTALNTEAFF. CDR3 nucleotide sequence: TGTGCCAGCAGCTTGGTGGGGACAGCCCTGAACACTGAAGCTTTCTTT.

The V and J genes are TRBV13 and TRBJ1-5, with D possibly being TRBD1 (6 bases). CDR1 and CDR2 (germline): PRHDT, FYEKMQ (reference sequence). Trimming cost V 4 bases and J 0 bases, with 22 bases left between them. The CDR3 runs 19 residues. CDR3 bases: TGTGCCAGCAGCTACACCAGAGGACAGATACCTTATAGCAATCAGCCCCAGCATTTT. Translation gives CASSYTRGQIPYSNQPQHF.

This chain joins TRBV2 and TRBJ1-2, with 10 bases matching TRBD1. Germline CDR1 is SNHLY and CDR2 is FYNNEI. The CDR3 totals 16 residues. Germline trimming cut 7 bases from V and 1 base from J; bases unmatched to any gene: 9. This CDR3 is CASTLDRGSFNYGYTF. CDR3 DNA: TGTGCCAGCACCCTGGACAGGGGGTCCTTTAACTATGGCTACACCTTC.

The CDR3 sequence: CAWRQGANLNYGYTF. The CDR3 DNA sequence: TGTGCCTGGAGACAGGGGGCTAACTTAAACTATGGCTACACCTTC. The chain carries TRBV30 and TRBJ1-2, with 9 nucleotides matching TRBD1. The CDR3 contains 15 residues. V gave up 3 bases and J gave up 2 bases; unmatched junction bases: 7. Germline assignment: CDR1 GTSNPN and CDR2 SVGIG (reference sequence). Supplemented by reference TRBV30 and TRBJ1-2, the full variable domain reads SQTIHQWPATLVQPVGSPLSLECTVEGTSNPNLYWYRQAAGRGLQLLFYSVGIGQISSEVPQNLSASRPQDRQFILSSKKLLLSDSGFYLCAWRQGANLNYGYTFGSGTRLTVV.

The CDR3 protein is CASSLEGYEQYF. The CDR3 DNA reads TGCGCCAGCAGCTTGGAGGGGTACGAGCAGTACTTC. The chain is built from TRBV5-1 and TRBJ2-7; D may be TRBD1 (5 bases). CDR3 length: 12 residues. Germline CDR1 SGHRS, CDR2 YFSETQ. The V end lost 0 bases, the J end lost 4 bases, and 5 bases lay between the germline ends.

This chain connects TRBV11-2 to TRBJ2-2; D call uncertain. Trimming removed 5 bases at V and 1 base at J, with 17 bases between. CDR1 and CDR2 from the germline V gene are SGHAT and FQNNGV. This CDR3 comprises 17 residues. This CDR3 reads CASSAVKTSLNTGELFF. Written as DNA, the CDR3 is TGTGCCAGCAGCGCAGTGAAGACAAGTCTGAACACCGGGGAGCTGTTTTTT.

The chain carries TRBV28 and TRBJ1-2; TRBD1 is a possible D gene (5 bases). The V gene lost 2 bases and the J gene lost 4 bases, with 11 bases spanning the gap. Per the germline V gene, CDR1 is MDHEN and CDR2 is SYDVKM. This CDR3 is 14 amino acids long. This CDR3 is CASSLGAGGYGYTF. The CDR3 region has the DNA TGTGCCAGCAGTTTAGGCGCCGGGGGCTATGGCTACACCTTC.

CDR3 loop: CASSVKLQGIGYSPLHF. CDR3 in DNA: TGTGCCAGCAGCGTGAAACTACAGGGTATCGGCTATTCACCCCTCCACTTT. The V call is TRBV5-4, the J call TRBJ1-6, with D maybe TRBD1 (6 bases). The germline V gene has CDR1 SGHNT and CDR2 YYREEE (reference sequence). The CDR3 contains 17 residues. V was pared by 4 bases and J by 8 bases, with 22 bases between.

In its sample, this clone was seen once. The genes are TRBV9 and TRBJ2-3; a weak D match, TRBD1 (5 bases). CDR1 and CDR2 (germline): SGDLS, YYNGEE. CDR3 length: 15 amino acids. Deletions cut 2 bases from V and 2 bases from J, with 12 bases between. The CDR3 DNA reads TGTGCCAGCAGCGTGACAGACAGCTACACAGATACGCAGTATTTT. Translated, it gives CASSVTDSYTDTQYF.

This clone was seen only once. The chain is built from TRBV12-3 or TRBV12-4 and TRBJ1-5; TRBD1 is a possible D gene (6 bases). The CDR3 consists of 12 residues. V was cut by 10 bases and J by 3 bases, with 10 bases left in between. The CDR3 nucleotides read TGTGCCATCGGGACACTCAATCAGCCCCAGCATTTT. Translation gives CAIGTLNQPQHF.

The chain recombines TRBV30 with TRBJ2-7; 8 nucleotides match TRBD2. V lost 3 bases to trimming and J lost 2 bases; unmatched junction nucleotides: 12. This CDR3 is 16 amino acids long. Looked up from germline, CDR1 is GTSNPN and CDR2 is SVGIG (reference sequence). The CDR3: CAWSLLRGGRPYEQYF. The CDR3 DNA is TGTGCCTGGAGCCTACTACGGGGGGGCCGTCCCTACGAGCAGTACTTC.

The chain combines TRBV3-1 (or the pseudogene TRBV3-2) with TRBJ2-7; no clear D gene. The CDR3 has 15 amino acids. Trimming pared 1 base from V and 0 bases from J, leaving 10 bases between. Germline-derived CDR1 and CDR2 are LGHDT and YNNKEL (reference sequence). CDR3 amino acids: CASSQGYQDSYEQYF. In DNA, the CDR3 is TGTGCCAGCAGCCAAGGATATCAGGACTCCTACGAGCAGTACTTC.

In this sample, this clone turned up a few times. Different DNA sequences within this sample yield the same CDR3. V gene TRBV18 combines with J gene TRBJ2-7, with 7 bases lining up with TRBD2. Germline values: CDR1 KGHSH, CDR2 LQKENI. The CDR3 is 14 amino acids. The J segment lost 2 bases and the V segment lost 0 bases, leaving 1 base of the junction unmatched. CDR3: CASSPPGLTYEQYF. As DNA, the CDR3 is TGTGCCAGCTCACCACCGGGACTAACCTACGAGCAGTACTTC.

This clone was recorded only once. The chain links TRBV2 to TRBJ2-2; a weak D match, TRBD2 (6 bases). Deletions cut 3 bases from V and 4 bases from J, with 9 bases between. Germline-derived CDR1 and CDR2 are SNHLY and FYNNEI. The CDR3 totals 14 residues. CDR3 sequence: CASSDEGGTGELFF. CDR3 DNA sequence: TGTGCCAGCAGTGATGAGGGAGGCACCGGGGAGCTGTTTTTT.

This chain links TRBV27 with TRBJ2-2, with 7 bases lining up with TRBD1. V lost 4 bases and J lost 3; bases outside the gene matches: 5. CDR1 and CDR2 (germline): MNHEY, SMNVEV (reference sequence). This CDR3 is built from 15 residues. Here the CDR3 DNA reads TGTGCCAGCAGTTCTTACAGGGGTTACACCGGGGAGCTGTTTTTT. It is translated as CASSSYRGYTGELFF.

The chain has TRBV30 and TRBJ1-6; 8 bases are a match to TRBD1. Trimming at V came to 1 base and at J to 10 bases, leaving 9 bases not matched to a gene. The CDR3 runs 15 residues. Germline CDR1 reads GTSNPN; CDR2 reads SVGIG (reference sequence). CDR3 residues: CAWSGQGAPESPLHF. DNA of the CDR3: TGTGCCTGGAGTGGGCAGGGGGCGCCTGAATCACCCCTCCACTTT.

V gene TRBV5-1 combines with J gene TRBJ1-1; TRBD1 aligns across 9 bases. The trim removed 3 bases at V and 3 bases at J, leaving 3 bases unmatched. This CDR3 comprises 14 residues. Looked up from germline, CDR1 is SGHRS and CDR2 is YFSETQ. CDR3 region: CASSWGTGHTEAFF. The CDR3 nucleotides are TGCGCCAGCAGCTGGGGGACAGGGCACACTGAAGCTTTCTTT.

Here the CDR3 reads CASSEWTSGTQYF. In nucleotides, the CDR3 is TGCGCCAGCAGTGAGTGGACTAGCGGGACCCAGTACTTC. The rearrangement uses TRBV10-1 and TRBJ2-5; TRBD2 agrees at 10 bases. CDR3 length equals 13 residues. After removal of 1 base from V and 7 bases from J, the junction contained 0 bases not matched to a gene. Germline values: CDR1 WNHNN, CDR2 SYGVQD (reference sequence).

This clone was counted a single time. The rearrangement links TRBV25-1 to TRBJ1-5, with D tentatively TRBD1 (5 bases). CDR1 and CDR2 (germline): MGHDK, SYGVNS. The CDR3 runs 13 residues. Trimming cost V 2 bases and J 6 bases, with 8 bases left between them. The chain's CDR3 is CASSEQGGQPQHF. DNA of the CDR3: TGTGCCAGCAGTGAACAGGGCGGTCAGCCCCAGCATTTT.

This clone was picked up one time. The J gene is TRBJ1-4, the V gene TRBV28, with D maybe TRBD1 (6 bases). The CDR3 runs 14 residues. Trimming cost V 4 bases and J 6 bases, with 12 bases left between them. CDR1 MDHEN and CDR2 SYDVKM come from the germline V gene. The CDR3 reads CASSSLQGYEKLFF. DNA for the CDR3: TGTGCCAGCAGTTCACTACAGGGATATGAAAAACTGTTTTTT.

The chain is built from TRBV5-5 and TRBJ1-1, with no clear D. The CDR3 is 13 residues long. Trimming pared 3 bases from V and 1 base from J, leaving 7 bases between. CDR1 is SGHKS and CDR2 is YYEKEE in the germline V gene (reference sequence). CDR3 coding DNA: TGTGCCAGCAGCTCGGGTAGGAACACTGAAGCTTTCTTT. The encoded protein is CASSSGRNTEAFF.

This clone was observed a handful of times. The chain joins TRBV7-6 to TRBJ2-7; unclear D gene. This CDR3 region has 14 residues. Germline V gene sequence: CDR1 SGHVS, CDR2 FNYEAQ. Trimming left V 2 bases short and J 2 bases short, with 10 bases between. The CDR3 DNA reads TGTGCCAGCAGCTTAAACCCAGGAACCTACGAGCAGTACTTC. Its translation: CASSLNPGTYEQYF.

This chain links TRBV19 with TRBJ2-1; D is possibly TRBD1 (6 bases). Trimming removed 3 bases from V and 7 bases from J, with 13 bases in between. The CDR3 is 14 amino acids. Looked up from germline, CDR1 is LNHDA and CDR2 is SQIVND (reference sequence). The CDR3 DNA follows: TGTGCCAGTAGTATCGAGACAGGTTGGAATGAGCAGTTCTTC. Translating it yields CASSIETGWNEQFF.

This clone showed up just a few times. The chain joins TRBV21-1 to TRBJ2-6; the table gives TRBD2 as D, unverified against the DNA. TRBV21-1 is a documented pseudogene. The CDR3 loop spans 15 amino acids. CDR3 residues: CASSKVPGGANVLTF. In DNA form, the CDR3 reads TGTGCCAGCAGCAAAGTACCGGGGGGGGCCAACGTCCTGACTTTC.